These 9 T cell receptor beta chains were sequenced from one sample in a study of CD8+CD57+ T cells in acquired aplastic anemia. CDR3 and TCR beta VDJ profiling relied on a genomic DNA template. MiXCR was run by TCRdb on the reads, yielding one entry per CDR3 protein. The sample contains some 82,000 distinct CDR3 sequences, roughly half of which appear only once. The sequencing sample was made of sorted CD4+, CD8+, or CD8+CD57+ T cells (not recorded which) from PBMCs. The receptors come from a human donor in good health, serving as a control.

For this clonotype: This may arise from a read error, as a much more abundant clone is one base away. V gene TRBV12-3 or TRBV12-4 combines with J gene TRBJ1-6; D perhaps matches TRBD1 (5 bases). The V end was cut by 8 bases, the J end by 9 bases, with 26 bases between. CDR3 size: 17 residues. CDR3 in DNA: TGTGCCAGCGGTCCCATGGGGGACGGGAACGGTGGTTCACCCCTCCACTTT. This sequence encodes CASGPMGDGNGGSPLHF.

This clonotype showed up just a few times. The CDR3 sequence is CASSLYVWGQGSSTDTQYF. CDR3 DNA: TGTGCCAGCAGCTTATATGTGTGGGGACAGGGATCTAGCACAGATACGCAGTATTTT. V is TRBV11-2 and J is TRBJ2-3; 9 bases align to TRBD1. The CDR3 runs 19 residues. With V trimmed by 2 bases and J by 0 bases, 12 bases remained unmatched. CDR1 is SGHAT and CDR2 is FQNNGV in the germline V gene.

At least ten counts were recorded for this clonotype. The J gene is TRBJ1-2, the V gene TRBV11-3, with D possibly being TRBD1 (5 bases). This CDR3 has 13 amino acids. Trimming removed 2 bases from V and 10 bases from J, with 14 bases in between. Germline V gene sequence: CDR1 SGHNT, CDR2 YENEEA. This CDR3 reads CASSLSGTMDYTF. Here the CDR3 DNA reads TGTGCCAGCAGCTTATCAGGGACTATGGACTACACCTTC.

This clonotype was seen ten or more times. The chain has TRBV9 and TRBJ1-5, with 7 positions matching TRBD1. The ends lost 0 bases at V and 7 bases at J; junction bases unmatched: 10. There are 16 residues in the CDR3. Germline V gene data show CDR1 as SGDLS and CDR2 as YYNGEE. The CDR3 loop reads CASSVGGGGGHQPQHF. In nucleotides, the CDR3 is TGTGCCAGCAGCGTAGGGGGTGGAGGGGGCCACCAGCCCCAGCATTTT.

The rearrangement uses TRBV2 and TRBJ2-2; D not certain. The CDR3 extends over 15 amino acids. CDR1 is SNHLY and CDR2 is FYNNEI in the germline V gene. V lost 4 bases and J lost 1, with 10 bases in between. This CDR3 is CASSGNRMNTGELFF. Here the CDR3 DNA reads TGTGCCAGCAGTGGCAACCGAATGAACACCGGGGAGCTGTTTTTT.

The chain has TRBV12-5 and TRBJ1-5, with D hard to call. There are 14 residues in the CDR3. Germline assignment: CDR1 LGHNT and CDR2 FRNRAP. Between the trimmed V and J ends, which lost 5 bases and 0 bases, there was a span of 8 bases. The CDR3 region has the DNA TGTGCTAGTGGTCCAGGCAGTAGCAATCAGCCCCAGCATTTT. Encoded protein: CASGPGSSNQPQHF.

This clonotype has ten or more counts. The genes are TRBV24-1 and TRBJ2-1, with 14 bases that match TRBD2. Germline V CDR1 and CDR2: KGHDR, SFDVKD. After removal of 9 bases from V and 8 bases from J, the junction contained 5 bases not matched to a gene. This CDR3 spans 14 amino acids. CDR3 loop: CATGTSGSRDEQFF. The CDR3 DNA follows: TGTGCCACCGGGACTAGCGGGAGTAGGGATGAGCAGTTCTTC.

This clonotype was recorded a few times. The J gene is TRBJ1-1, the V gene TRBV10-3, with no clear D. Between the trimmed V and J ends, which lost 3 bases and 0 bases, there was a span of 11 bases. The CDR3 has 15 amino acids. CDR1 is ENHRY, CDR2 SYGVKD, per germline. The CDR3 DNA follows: TGTGCCATCAGTGATGCTCCAGGAATGAACACTGAAGCTTTCTTT. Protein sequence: CAISDAPGMNTEAFF.

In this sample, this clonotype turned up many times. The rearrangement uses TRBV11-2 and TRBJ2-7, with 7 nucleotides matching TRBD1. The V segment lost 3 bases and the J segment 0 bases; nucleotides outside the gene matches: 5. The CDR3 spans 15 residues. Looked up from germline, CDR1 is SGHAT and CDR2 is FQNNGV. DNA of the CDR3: TGTGCCAGCAGCTTTCACGGGACAGTCTCCTACGAGCAGTACTTC. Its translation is CASSFHGTVSYEQYF.